This TCR beta chain stems from a study of shared clonotypes between healthy human individuals. Study-level points and caveats: Approximately 5.4% of naive CD4 clonotypes were common to several donors.

A roughly 200 ng quantity of DNA, around 30,000 T cell genomes, went into the sorted-subset replicate PCRs. Measured with immunoSEQ multiplex PCR; TCRdb has only the in-frame clones, and not every one. The sample lists approximately 2.5 million clones, more than 80% occurring once. About this clone itself: The antigen is unknown.

The CD4+ fraction was divided into a CD45RA+ naive subset and a CD45RA-negative memory subset. Trimming cost V 1 base and J 2 bases, with 12 bases left between them. Germline CDR1 and CDR2: SGHAT and FQNNGV. This CDR3 has 16 amino acids. The TCR sequence derives from a young man in good health. The sample taken for sequencing was naive CD4+ T cells sorted from blood. Indicated subset: CD45RA+ positively selected. The chain links TRBV11-2 to TRBJ1-5; D possibly corresponds to TRBD1 (6 bases). CDR3 in amino acids: CASSLGGSGGNQPQHF. The CDR3 coding sequence is TGTGCCAGCAGCTTAGGAGGGTCAGGGGGCAATCAGCCCCAGCATTTT.